The 11 T cell receptor beta chains in this list originate from one sample, sequenced in a study of CD8+ T cells in alopecia areata. Sequencing relied on a cDNA template that was reverse transcribed from extracted RNA. Assay used: immunoSEQ multiplex PCR; TCRdb lists only in-frame clones, some missing. The sample yields about 190,000 clones, 60% seen once. The treatment denotes: oral pan-JAK inhibitor, 5-10 mg twice daily. The sequenced sample was CD4+ T cells sorted from blood, obtained at week 4, from a patient treated with tofacitinib. Receptors were obtained from a human donor with alopecia areata.

This clone was detected many times. This chain uses TRBV19 with TRBJ2-4; 10 bases map to TRBD2. Germline V gene data show CDR1 as LNHDA and CDR2 as SQIVND (reference sequence). The CDR3 runs to 15 residues. V lost 3 bases, J lost 6 bases, and 5 bases stayed unmatched. The chain's CDR3 is CASSIGLAVTNIQYF. In DNA, the CDR3 is TGTGCCAGTAGTATTGGACTAGCGGTTACAAACATTCAGTACTTC. The variable domain in full, with the rest retrieved from reference TRBV19 and TRBJ2-4, is DGGITQSPKYLFRKEGQNVTLSCEQNLNHDAMYWYRQDPGQGLRLIYYSQIVNDFQKGDIAEGYSVSREKKESFPLTVTSAQKNPTAFYLCASSIGLAVTNIQYFGAGTRLSVL.

This chain links TRBV7-2 with TRBJ2-5; unclear D gene. The germline V and J ends were trimmed by 1 base and 1 base, with 7 bases remaining between them. The CDR3 loop spans 14 amino acids. Looked up from germline, CDR1 is SGHTA and CDR2 is FQGNSA. CDR3 coding DNA: TGTGCCAGCAGCTTAGTCGACGGCCAAGAGACCCAGTACTTC. As protein: CASSLVDGQETQYF.

Concerning this clone itself: Other DNA sequences from this sample encode an identical CDR3 as well. The chain links TRBV25-1 to TRBJ1-4; D is perhaps TRBD1 (5 bases). Germline V lookup: CDR1 MGHDK, CDR2 SYGVNS. The ends were cut back, 4 bases at V and 8 bases at J, with 11 bases in the middle. CDR3 size: 13 residues. CDR3 loop: CASSGQGWEKLFF. The CDR3 DNA reads TGTGCCAGCAGTGGTCAGGGTTGGGAAAAACTGTTTTTT.

The chain uses TRBV7-6 and TRBJ2-3, with 9 positions matching TRBD2. Germline lookup yields CDR1 SGHVS and CDR2 FNYEAQ. J was trimmed by 3 bases and V by 5 bases; bases with no gene match: 6. CDR3 size: 15 residues. The CDR3 loop is CASSNSGSRTDTQYF. The CDR3, as DNA: TGTGCCAGCAGCAATAGCGGGAGTAGGACAGATACGCAGTATTTT.

The V and J genes are TRBV30 and TRBJ2-5; D gene ambiguous. The CDR3 runs to 13 residues. Germline loops: CDR1 GTSNPN, CDR2 SVGIG (reference sequence). V was shortened by 5 bases and J by 2 bases, with 12 bases between the two germline ends. DNA for the CDR3: TGTGCCTGGGTCGTGGGTAGGCAAGAGACCCAGTACTTC. This codes for CAWVVGRQETQYF.

This chain joins TRBV18 and TRBJ2-1; D gene unclear. The CDR3 totals 16 residues. Trimming took 6 bases from V and 0 from J, leaving 15 bases between them. Germline CDR1 reads KGHSH; CDR2 reads LQKENI. The CDR3 region has the DNA TGTGCCAGCTCCCTGCTGACGGAAAGCTCCTACAATGAGCAGTTCTTC. It codes for CASSLLTESSYNEQFF.

CDR3 protein: CSVDGLGLGTEAFF. As DNA, the CDR3 is TGCAGCGTTGATGGGCTCGGGCTGGGCACTGAAGCTTTCTTT. This chain links TRBV29-1 with TRBJ1-1; D is ambiguous. Germline loops: CDR1 SQVTM, CDR2 ANQGSEA. The CDR3 has 14 residues. V lost 3 bases, J lost 4 bases, and 15 bases lay in between. Using reference TRBV29-1 and TRBJ1-1 for the parts outside the CDR3, the full variable domain is SAVISQKPSRDICQRGTSLTIQCQVDSQVTMMFWYRQQPGQSLTLIATANQGSEATYESGFVIDKFPISRPNLTFSTLTVSNMSPEDSSIYLCSVDGLGLGTEAFFGQGTRLTVV.

The chain is built from TRBV5-4 and TRBJ1-2, with D possibly matching TRBD1 (5 bases). This CDR3 is built from 13 residues. CDR1 SGHNT and CDR2 YYREEE come from the germline V gene (reference sequence). The V end lost 1 base, the J end lost 2 bases, and 6 bases lay between the germline ends. CDR3 residues: CASSLRGNYGYTF. The CDR3 DNA reads TGTGCCAGCAGCTTGAGGGGAAACTATGGCTACACCTTC. Complete variable domain (other parts from reference TRBV5-4 and TRBJ1-2): ETGVTQSPTHLIKTRGQQVTLRCSSQSGHNTVSWYQQALGQGPQFIFQYYREEENGRGNFPPRFSGLQFPNYSSELNVNALELDDSALYLCASSLRGNYGYTFGSGTRLTVV.

The gene calls are TRBV11-3 and TRBJ2-2; a weak D match, TRBD2 (5 bases). The CDR3 has 15 amino acids. Germline CDR1 and CDR2: SGHNT and YENEEA. Between the trimmed V and J ends, which lost 5 bases and 0 bases, there was a span of 10 bases. The CDR3 sequence: CASSPRGSNTGELFF. The CDR3 nucleotides are TGTGCCAGCAGCCCCCGGGGATCGAACACCGGGGAGCTGTTTTTT. Filled out from reference TRBV11-3 and TRBJ2-2, the complete variable domain reads EAGVVQSPRYKIIEKKQPVAFWCNPISGHNTLYWYLQNLGQGPELLIRYENEEAVDDSQLPKDRFSAERLKGVDSTLKIQPAELGDSAVYLCASSPRGSNTGELFFGEGSRLTVL.

This clone was counted a few times. The J gene is TRBJ1-5, the V gene TRBV6-5; 8 bases fit TRBD1. Germline values: CDR1 MNHEY, CDR2 SVGAGI. This CDR3 contains 15 residues. V lost 5 bases, J lost 0 bases, and 3 bases stayed unmatched. DNA for the CDR3: TGTGCCAGCAGTCGGACAGGGTCTAGCAATCAGCCCCAGCATTTT. Amino acids: CASSRTGSSNQPQHF.

This clone was found a few times. One junction end does not reproduce the germline sequence, and a read error may be involved. The chain employs TRBV29-1 and TRBJ1-2; TRBD1 matches 8 bases. This CDR3 has 13 amino acids. The germline gives CDR1 SQVTM, CDR2 ANQGSEA. The DNA for the CDR3 is TGCAGCGTTGAGGAGGACAGGGTCCCGGTACGGTGGTTC. Translated: CSVEEDRVPVRWF.